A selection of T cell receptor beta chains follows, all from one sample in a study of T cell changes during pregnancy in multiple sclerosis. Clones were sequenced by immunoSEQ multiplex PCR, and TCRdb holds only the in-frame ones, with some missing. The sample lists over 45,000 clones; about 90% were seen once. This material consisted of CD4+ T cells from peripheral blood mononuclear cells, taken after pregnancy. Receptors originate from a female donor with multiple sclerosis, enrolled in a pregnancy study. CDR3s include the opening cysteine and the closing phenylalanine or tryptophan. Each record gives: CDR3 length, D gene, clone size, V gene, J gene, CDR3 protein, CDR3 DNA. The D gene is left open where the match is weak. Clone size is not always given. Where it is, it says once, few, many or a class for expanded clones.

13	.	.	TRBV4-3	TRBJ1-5	CASSQALGQPQHF	TGCGCCAGCAGCCAAGCTCTAGGACAGCCCCAGCATTTT
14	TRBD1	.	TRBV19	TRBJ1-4	CATKTGTGNEKLFF	TGTGCCACCAAGACCGGGACAGGGAATGAAAAACTGTTTTTT
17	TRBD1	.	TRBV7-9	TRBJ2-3	CASSRKQTGGGSDTQYF	TGTGCCAGCAGCCGCAAACAGACAGGGGGCGGATCAGATACGCAGTATTTT
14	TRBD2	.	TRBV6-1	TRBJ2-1	CASQSGRASYEQFF	TGTGCCAGCCAGAGCGGGAGGGCCTCGTATGAGCAGTTCTTC
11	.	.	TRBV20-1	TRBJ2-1	CSARGHNEQFF	TGCAGTGCCAGGGGCCACAATGAGCAGTTCTTC
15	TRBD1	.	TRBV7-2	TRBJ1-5	CASSFGTGGYQPQHF	TGTGCCAGCAGCTTCGGGACAGGGGGTTATCAGCCCCAGCATTTT
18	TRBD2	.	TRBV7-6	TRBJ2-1	CASSLAAGVPPGSNEQFF	TGTGCCAGCAGCTTAGCTGCGGGAGTACCCCCCGGGTCGAATGAGCAGTTCTTC
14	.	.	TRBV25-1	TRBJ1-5	CASSEHGGNQPQHF	TGTGCCAGCAGTGAACACGGGGGCAATCAGCCCCAGCATTTT
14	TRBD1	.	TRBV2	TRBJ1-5	CASSSTGGVAPQHF	TGTGCCAGCAGTTCCACAGGGGGTGTTGCGCCCCAGCATTTT
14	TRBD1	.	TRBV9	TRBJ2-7	CASSVGQGPYEQYF	TGTGCCAGCAGCGTAGGACAGGGTCCCTACGAGCAGTACTTC
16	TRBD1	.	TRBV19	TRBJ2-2	CASSIGTGGSNGELFF	TGTGCCAGTAGTATAGGAACAGGGGGCTCGAACGGGGAGCTGTTTTTT
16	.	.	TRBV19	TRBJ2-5	CASSIRLAQMGETQYF	TGTGCCAGTAGTATACGGCTAGCGCAAATGGGAGAGACCCAGTACTTC
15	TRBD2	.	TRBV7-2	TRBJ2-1	CASSLGGLAGNEQFF	TGTGCCAGCAGCTTAGGGGGACTAGCGGGCAATGAGCAGTTCTTC
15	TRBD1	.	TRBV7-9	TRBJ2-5	CASNKFGTGEETQYF	TGTGCCAGCAACAAATTTGGGACAGGGGAAGAGACCCAGTACTTC
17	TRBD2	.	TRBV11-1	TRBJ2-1	CASSLGRTSGSVSEQFF	TGTGCCAGCAGCTTAGGTAGAACTAGCGGGAGTGTAAGTGAGCAGTTCTTC
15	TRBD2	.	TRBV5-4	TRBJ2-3	CASSLSGGRTDTQYF	TGTGCCAGCAGCTTGTCTGGCGGGAGGACAGATACGCAGTATTTT
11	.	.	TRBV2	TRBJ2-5	CASSGQETQYF	TGTGCCAGCAGCGGCCAAGAGACCCAGTACTTC
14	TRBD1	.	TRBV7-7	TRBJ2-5	CAGSSTGNKETQYF	TGTGCTGGCAGCTCGACAGGGAATAAAGAGACCCAGTACTTC
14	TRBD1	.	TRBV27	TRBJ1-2	CASSPRDRDYGYTF	TGTGCCAGCAGCCCCCGGGACAGGGATTATGGCTACACCTTC
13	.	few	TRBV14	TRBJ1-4	CASSRGQPEKLFF	TGTGCCAGCAGCCGAGGACAGCCTGAAAAACTGTTTTTT
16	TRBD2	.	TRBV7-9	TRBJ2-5	CASSLGVAGGKETQYF	TGTGCCAGCAGCCTGGGCGTGGCGGGAGGGAAAGAGACCCAGTACTTC
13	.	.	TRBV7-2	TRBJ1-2	CASSLDGGLDYTF	TGTGCCAGCAGCTTAGATGGGGGCTTGGACTACACCTTC
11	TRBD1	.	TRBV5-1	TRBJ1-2	CASSDLDRLTF	TGCGCCAGCAGCGATTTGGACAGGCTTACCTTC
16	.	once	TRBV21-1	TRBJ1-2	CASRPMRGRDNYGYTF	TGTGCCAGCAGACCTATGAGGGGGAGAGATAACTATGGCTACACCTTC
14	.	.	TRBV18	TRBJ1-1	CASSPRGPNTEAFF	TGTGCCAGCTCACCACGAGGGCCGAACACTGAAGCTTTCTTT
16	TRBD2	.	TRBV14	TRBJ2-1	CASSQGRRGSDLEQFF	TGTGCCAGCAGCCAAGGCCGGCGCGGGAGTGACCTTGAGCAGTTCTTC
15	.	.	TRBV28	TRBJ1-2	CASSFSQRRHYGYTF	TGTGCCAGCAGTTTTAGTCAGCGTCGGCACTATGGCTACACCTTC
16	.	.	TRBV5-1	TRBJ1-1	CASSWGGERKSTEAFF	TGCGCCAGCAGCTGGGGGGGGGAGAGAAAGAGTACTGAAGCTTTCTTT
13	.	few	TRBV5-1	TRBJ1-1	CATRQAANTEAFF	TGCGCCACCAGACAGGCGGCGAACACTGAAGCTTTCTTT
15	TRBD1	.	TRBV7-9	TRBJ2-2	CASMGNRGITGELFF	TGTGCCAGCATGGGGAACAGGGGTATAACCGGGGAGCTGTTTTTT
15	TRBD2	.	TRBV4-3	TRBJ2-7	CASKTGLAGVYEQYF	TGCGCCAGCAAAACTGGACTAGCGGGAGTCTACGAGCAGTACTTC
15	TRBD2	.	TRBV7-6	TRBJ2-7	CASSQSGTTYYEQYF	TGTGCCAGCAGCCAAAGCGGGACTACTTACTACGAGCAGTACTTC
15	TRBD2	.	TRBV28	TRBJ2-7	CASSPRGRTSVEQYF	TGTGCCAGCAGCCCCAGGGGACGGACTAGCGTCGAGCAGTACTTC
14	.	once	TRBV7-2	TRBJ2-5	CASSRSRNGETQYF	TGTGCCAGCAGCCGATCTCGTAACGGGGAGACCCAGTACTTC
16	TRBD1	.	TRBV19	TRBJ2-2	CASSTTGQINTGELFF	TGTGCCAGTAGTACCACGGGACAGATTAACACCGGGGAGCTGTTTTTT
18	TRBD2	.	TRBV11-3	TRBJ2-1	CASSKRGSSGTSYNEQFF	TGTGCCAGCAGCAAAAGGGGGTCTAGCGGGACCTCCTACAATGAGCAGTTCTTC
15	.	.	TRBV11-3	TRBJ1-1	CASSPMGGYSAEAFF	TGTGCCAGCAGCCCTATGGGGGGTTATTCAGCTGAAGCTTTCTTT
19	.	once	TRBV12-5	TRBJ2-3	CASATTGQTLRVYTDTQYF	TGTGCTAGTGCCACTACGGGACAAACTCTTCGTGTTTACACAGATACGCAGTATTTT
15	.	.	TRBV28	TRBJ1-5	CASSLGGTRTQPQHF	TGTGCCAGCAGTCTGGGGGGGACTAGGACGCAGCCCCAGCATTTT
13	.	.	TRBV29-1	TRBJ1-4	CSMAEQGSEKLFF	TGCAGCATGGCGGAACAAGGGAGTGAAAAACTGTTTTTT
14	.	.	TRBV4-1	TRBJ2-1	CASSQDRDSYRQFF	TGCGCCAGCAGCCAAGATCGAGACAGCTACAGGCAGTTCTTC
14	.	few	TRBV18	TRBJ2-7	CASSQGQGGYEQYF	TGTGCCAGCTCCCAAGGACAGGGAGGGTACGAGCAGTACTTC
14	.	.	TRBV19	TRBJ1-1	CASSIGGENTEAFF	TGTGCCAGTAGTATAGGGGGGGAGAACACTGAAGCTTTCTTT
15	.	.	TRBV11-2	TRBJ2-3	CASSEQGTSTDTQYF	TGTGCCAGCAGCGAACAGGGTACTAGCACAGATACGCAGTATTTT
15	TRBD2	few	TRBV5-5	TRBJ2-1	CASSLVGAGGNEQFF	TGTGCCAGCAGCTTGGTTGGGGCGGGAGGGAATGAGCAGTTCTTC
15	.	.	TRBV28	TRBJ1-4	CASSQTQGMHEKLFF	TGTGCCAGCAGTCAGACCCAGGGGATGCATGAAAAACTGTTTTTT
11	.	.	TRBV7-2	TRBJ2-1	CASSRDTEQFF	TGTGCCAGCAGCCGTGACACCGAGCAGTTCTTC
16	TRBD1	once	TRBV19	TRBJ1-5	CASSIADRARNQPQHF	TGTGCCAGTAGTATAGCGGACAGGGCCAGGAATCAGCCCCAGCATTTT